These 7 T cell receptor beta chains were all obtained from the same sample, sequenced in a study of shared clonotypes between healthy human individuals. Profiling relied on immunoSEQ multiplex PCR, and the TCRdb table lists in-frame clones only, not all of them. The table records around 1.1 million clones, about 84% of them present only once. Sequenced sample: memory CD4+ T cells from PBMCs. Noted subset: CD45RA-negative fraction. Receptors originate from a man in his late teens or twenties in good health. Some clones in this sample may be carry-over from other donors' samples.

This chain links TRBV7-2 with TRBJ2-7; D tentatively fits TRBD1 or TRBD2 (5 bases each). This CDR3 contains 15 residues. Trimming cost V 5 bases and J 0 bases, with 14 bases left between them. CDR1 is SGHTA and CDR2 is FQGNSA in the germline V gene. CDR3 coding DNA: TGTGCCAGCAGCCCAGGGCTAGCTTTCTCCTACGAGCAGTACTTC. Protein product: CASSPGLAFSYEQYF.

This rearrangement joins TRBV6-1 to TRBJ2-7, with 8 nucleotides matching TRBD1. The germline gives CDR1 MNHNS, CDR2 SASEGT. V shed 2 bases, J shed 3 bases, and the junction held 3 bases outside the gene matches. The CDR3 is 14 residues long. The CDR3 spells CASSERTGIYEQYF. DNA of the CDR3: TGTGCCAGCAGTGAACGGACAGGGATCTACGAGCAGTACTTC.

With regard to this clone: One end of the junction fails to match germline, which may point to a read error. The chain employs TRBV5-1 and TRBJ2-5; weak D call: TRBD2 (5 bases). CDR3 length equals 15 residues. CDR1 is SGHRS and CDR2 is YFSETQ in the germline V gene. CDR3 sequence (DNA): TGCACCAGCAGCTTGGGCGGAGGCCGGCAAGAGACCCAGTACTTC. Its protein product is CTSSLGGGRQETQYF.

The V call is TRBV2, the J call TRBJ1-5; D gene unclear. The germline V gene encodes CDR1 SNHLY and CDR2 FYNNEI. The CDR3 spans 13 residues. Trimming removed 8 bases at V and 7 bases at J, with 15 bases between. CDR3 residues: CASRIETGQPQHF. CDR3 sequence (DNA): TGTGCCAGCCGGATAGAAACCGGGCAGCCCCAGCATTTT.

The DNA of the CDR3 is TGTGCCAGCAGTTTACCCAATGGACTAGCGGGATTCTATGAGCAGTTCTTC. Translation: CASSLPNGLAGFYEQFF. V gene TRBV28 combines with J gene TRBJ2-1; 12 bases fit TRBD2. The germline V gene has CDR1 MDHEN and CDR2 SYDVKM. The V segment lost 2 bases and the J segment 8 bases; nucleotides outside the gene matches: 10. This CDR3 is 17 amino acids long.

This clone was picked up one time. The chain carries TRBV7-9 and TRBJ2-7, with a weak D call TRBD1 (6 bases). The CDR3 runs 14 residues. Trimming left V 1 base short and J 5 bases short, with 12 bases between. CDR1 and CDR2 (germline): SEHNR, FQNEAQ (reference sequence). This CDR3 reads CASSLGRGNNEQYF. In nucleotides, the CDR3 is TGTGCCAGCAGCTTAGGCAGGGGCAACAACGAGCAGTACTTC.

This clone has a single count. The rearrangement joins TRBV11-3 to TRBJ2-2; 10 bases map to TRBD2. Germline V gene sequence: CDR1 SGHNT, CDR2 YENEEA. The ends lost 5 bases at V and 8 bases at J; junction bases unmatched: 5. The CDR3 has 14 residues. The CDR3 sequence: CASSPGTSVGELFF. The CDR3 DNA is TGTGCCAGCAGCCCGGGGACTAGCGTTGGGGAGCTGTTTTTT.